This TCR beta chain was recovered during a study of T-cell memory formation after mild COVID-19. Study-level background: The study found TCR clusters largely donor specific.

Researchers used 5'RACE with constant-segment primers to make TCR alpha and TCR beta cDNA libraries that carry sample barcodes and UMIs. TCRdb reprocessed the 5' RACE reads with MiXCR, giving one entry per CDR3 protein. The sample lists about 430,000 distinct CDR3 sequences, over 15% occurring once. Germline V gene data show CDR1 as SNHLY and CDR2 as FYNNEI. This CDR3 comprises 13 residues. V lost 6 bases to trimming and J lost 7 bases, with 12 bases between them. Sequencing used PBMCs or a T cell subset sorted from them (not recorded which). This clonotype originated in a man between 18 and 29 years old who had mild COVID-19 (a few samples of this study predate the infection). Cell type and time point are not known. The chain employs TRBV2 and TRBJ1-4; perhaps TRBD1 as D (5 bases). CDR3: CASSGTVGEKLFF. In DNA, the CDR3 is TGTGCCAGCAGCGGGACCGTTGGTGAAAAACTGTTTTTT.